The entry below describes one TCR beta chain. Its antigen remains unidentified. Specimens obtained from alopecia areata patients comprised lesional scalp punch biopsies and peripheral blood. Isolated RNA was reverse transcribed into cDNA used as the sequencing template. TCRdb's copy holds only in-frame clones and misses some; the assay was immunoSEQ multiplex PCR. The sample yields some 19,000 clones, 65% to 75% seen once. The data were taken from a study of CD8+ T cells in alopecia areata. Study-level findings and limits: Scalp specimens additionally yield sequences from normal skin's resident alphabeta T cells.

This TCR came from a human donor with alopecia areata. Specimen: skin, collected at week 0.

In DNA form, the CDR3 reads TGTGCCAGCAGCTCCGGCAGTATCATTGGGGAGCAGTTCTTC. Amino acids: CASSSGSIIGEQFF. The chain employs TRBV28 and TRBJ2-1; D unresolved. The CDR3 runs 14 residues. Germline CDR1 MDHEN, CDR2 SYDVKM. V gave up 6 bases and J gave up 10 bases, with 19 bases separating them.